This entry lists 9 T cell receptor beta chains sequenced from one sample in a study of early T cells in non-severe SARS-CoV-2 infection. TCRdb independently ran MiXCR on the 5' RACE reads; one entry per CDR3 protein. The table has under 60,000 distinct CDR3 sequences, about 10% seen once. Sequenced input: whole blood. All receptors come from an adult who was a healthcare worker with PCR-confirmed SARS-CoV-2 infection or an uninfected control (not recorded which).

This clonotype showed up many times. The rearrangement links TRBV10-1 to TRBJ2-3; no firm D call. The CDR3 contains 13 residues. The ends were cut back, 7 bases at V and 2 bases at J, with 10 bases in the middle. CDR1 is WNHNN, CDR2 SYGVQD, per germline (reference sequence). Here the CDR3 DNA reads TGCGCCAGCACTGGCCGTCTCACAGATACGCAGTATTTT. Translating it yields CASTGRLTDTQYF.

This clonotype occurred many times. The chain has TRBV9 and TRBJ2-3, with a possible D match to TRBD1 (6 bases). The germline CDR1 and CDR2 sequences are SGDLS and YYNGEE. The CDR3 is 15 amino acids. The ends were cut back, 0 bases at V and 1 base at J, with 9 bases in the middle. The CDR3 reads CASSVGTARTDTQYF. CDR3 DNA sequence: TGTGCCAGCAGCGTAGGGACAGCCCGCACAGATACGCAGTATTTT.

The gene calls are TRBV11-2 and TRBJ1-1, with a possible D match to TRBD1 (5 bases). The length of the CDR3 is 14 residues. Germline-derived CDR1 and CDR2 are SGHAT and FQNNGV. The V and J ends lost 0 bases and 10 bases respectively, with 15 bases between them. The CDR3 DNA sequence: TGTGCCAGCAGCTTAGATCTCGGCAGGGCGCGAGCTTTCTTT. Encoded protein: CASSLDLGRARAFF.

This clonotype was seen ten or more times. The V and J genes are TRBV7-9 and TRBJ2-3, with 10 nucleotides matching TRBD1. Germline values: CDR1 SEHNR, CDR2 FQNEAQ (reference sequence). The CDR3 spans 13 residues. V was clipped by 5 bases and J by 4 bases; unmatched bases: 0. This chain's CDR3 is CASSDRGPDTQYF. The CDR3, as DNA: TGTGCCAGCAGCGACAGGGGGCCAGATACGCAGTATTTT.

The chain joins TRBV29-1 to TRBJ2-7; D not certain. With 7 bases removed from V and 3 bases from J, the gap between germline ends came to 7 bases. The CDR3 runs to 10 residues. Germline CDR1 reads SQVTM; CDR2 reads ANQGSEA. CDR3 coding DNA: TGCAGCGCCTTTTTCTACGAGCAGTACTTC. Amino acids: CSAFFYEQYF.

There are a few counts of this clonotype. J is TRBJ2-3 and V is TRBV5-4, with D unresolved. The CDR3 is made up of 14 amino acids. The V gene's germline CDR1 is SGHNT and CDR2 YYREEE (reference sequence). V shed 2 bases and J shed 1 base, with 8 bases lying between them. CDR3: CASSLGSGTDTQYF. The CDR3 coding sequence is TGTGCCAGCAGCTTAGGTTCCGGCACAGATACGCAGTATTTT. Full variable domain (remainder filled in from reference TRBV5-4 and TRBJ2-3): ETGVTQSPTHLIKTRGQQVTLRCSSQSGHNTVSWYQQALGQGPQFIFQYYREEENGRGNFPPRFSGLQFPNYSSELNVNALELDDSALYLCASSLGSGTDTQYFGPGTRLTVL.

This clonotype has a count of ten or more. The CDR3 coding sequence is TGTGCCAGCAGTTTAGGGGGGCTCTTGGACACTGAAGCTTTCTTT. Protein: CASSLGGLLDTEAFF. The chain couples TRBV12-3 or TRBV12-4 to TRBJ1-1, with a possible D match to TRBD1 (6 bases). V lost 1 base, J lost 3 bases, and 12 bases lay in between. The CDR3 consists of 15 residues.

This clonotype was detected many times. The DNA of the CDR3 is TGTGCCAGCAGAGGGCGTCGGGCTTGGACTGAAGCTTTCTTT. Its translation: CASRGRRAWTEAFF. This rearrangement joins TRBV6-1 to TRBJ1-1; no reliable D call. Trimming removed 6 bases from V and 5 bases from J, with 16 bases in between. The CDR3 runs 14 residues. Germline V lookup: CDR1 MNHNS, CDR2 SASEGT.

This clonotype was counted many times. The genes are TRBV7-2 and TRBJ2-7; D call uncertain. The V end was cut by 5 bases, the J end by 2 bases, with 13 bases between. The CDR3 runs to 14 residues. Germline CDR1 reads SGHTA; CDR2 reads FQGNSA. CDR3 sequence: CASSDSGRTYEQYF. CDR3 in DNA: TGTGCCAGCAGCGATAGTGGACGGACCTACGAGCAGTACTTC.